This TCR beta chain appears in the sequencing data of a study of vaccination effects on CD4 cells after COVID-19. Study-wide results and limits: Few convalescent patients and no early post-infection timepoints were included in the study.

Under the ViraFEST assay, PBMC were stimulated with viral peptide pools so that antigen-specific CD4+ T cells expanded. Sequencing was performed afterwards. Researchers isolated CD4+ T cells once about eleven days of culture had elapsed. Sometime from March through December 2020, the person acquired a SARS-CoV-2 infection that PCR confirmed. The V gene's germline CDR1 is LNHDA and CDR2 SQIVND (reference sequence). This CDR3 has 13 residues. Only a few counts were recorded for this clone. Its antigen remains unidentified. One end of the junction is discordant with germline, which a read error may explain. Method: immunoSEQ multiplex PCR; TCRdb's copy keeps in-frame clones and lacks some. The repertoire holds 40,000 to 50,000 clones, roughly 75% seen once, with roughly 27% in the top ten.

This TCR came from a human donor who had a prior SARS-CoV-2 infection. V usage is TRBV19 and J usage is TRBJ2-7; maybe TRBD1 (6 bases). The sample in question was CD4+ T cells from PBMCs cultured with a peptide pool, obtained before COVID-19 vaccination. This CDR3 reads CASSSDRHDSWDF. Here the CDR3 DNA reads TGTGCCAGTAGTTCAGACAGGCATGACTCTTGGGACTTC.